This is a list of T cell receptor beta chains from one sample in a study of cytomegalovirus exposure and HLA in healthy donors. Measured with immunoSEQ multiplex PCR; TCRdb has only the in-frame clones, and not every one. The data show about 110,000 clones, 76% seen once. What was sequenced was PBMCs. The receptor set was obtained from a man aged 25-45 years in good health and CMV-seropositive. Each CDR3 is given with its conserved first and last residue. The order of the fields is CDR3 DNA, CDR3 protein, J gene, CDR3 length, clone size, V gene, D gene. A D gene is named only where the DNA matches it firmly. A clone size is listed for some rows: how often the clone was seen (once, few, many), or a class if it is expanded.

TGCGCCAGCAGCCAACTGACAGACAGCGGGGAGCTGTTTTTT,CASSQLTDSGELFF,TRBJ2-2,14,few,TRBV4-3,-
TGTGCCAGCTCCCCTACTAGCGGGGAAACAGATACGCAGTATTTT,CASSPTSGETDTQYF,TRBJ2-3,15,-,TRBV18,TRBD2
TGTGCCGGGGGACAGGGAGGAGAGACCCAGTACTTC,CAGGQGGETQYF,TRBJ2-5,12,-,TRBV2,TRBD1
TGCAGCGTTACCCCCGGGACAGTCACAGATACGCAGTATTTT,CSVTPGTVTDTQYF,TRBJ2-3,14,-,TRBV29-1,TRBD1
TGTGCCAGCAGCTTCGCCGCTAGCACCGGGGAGCTGTTTTTT,CASSFAASTGELFF,TRBJ2-2,14,few,TRBV7-8,-
TGTGCCACCACCCCGGGGGGGCAAGAGACCCAGTACTTC,CATTPGGQETQYF,TRBJ2-5,13,-,TRBV15,TRBD2
TGTGCCAGTTCCTATGGGGGGCCGAGACTAGCGCCCTACAATGAGCAGTTCTTC,CASSYGGPRLAPYNEQFF,TRBJ2-1,18,-,TRBV19,TRBD2
TGTGCCAGCAGCCCGGGGGGGGGCATTCAGTACTTC,CASSPGGGIQYF,TRBJ2-4,12,-,TRBV9,TRBD2
TGTGCCAGCAGCTTTCCTTTCCTGACAGGTTCCTACGAGCAGTACTTC,CASSFPFLTGSYEQYF,TRBJ2-7,16,-,TRBV5-6,-
TGTGCCAGCGGCCAGGGCTCCTATAATTCACCCCTCCACTTT,CASGQGSYNSPLHF,TRBJ1-6,14,-,TRBV5-8,-
TGTGCCAGCAGCATGGAGGGCCGCGCTCAGTACTTC,CASSMEGRAQYF,TRBJ2-4,12,-,TRBV11-2,-
TGTGCCAGCAGCTTGGTACAGGGGGCTTTACCCCACGAGCAGTACTTC,CASSLVQGALPHEQYF,TRBJ2-7,16,-,TRBV11-2,TRBD1
TGTGCCAGCAGTCCGACAGGGATTGAACAGCCCCAGCATTTT,CASSPTGIEQPQHF,TRBJ1-5,14,-,TRBV27,TRBD1
TGCGCCAGCAGTGAGCAGGGACAGGGTGACGAAAAACTGTTTTTT,CASSEQGQGDEKLFF,TRBJ1-4,15,few,TRBV10-2,TRBD1
TGTGCCAGCAGGGGTTTAGGACTAGCGGGGGGCACAGATACGCAGTATTTT,CASRGLGLAGGTDTQYF,TRBJ2-3,17,-,TRBV7-9,TRBD2
TGCGCCAGCAGCTTAACAGAAGCTAACTATGGCTACACCTTC,CASSLTEANYGYTF,TRBJ1-2,14,-,TRBV5-1,-
TGTGCCAGCAGCCTGATAACGGACAGTGCGAACACCGGGGAGCTGTTTTTT,CASSLITDSANTGELFF,TRBJ2-2,17,-,TRBV5-8,-
TGTGCCAGCAGCCCGGTGGCAGGGGGACCCACCTACGAGCAGTACTTC,CASSPVAGGPTYEQYF,TRBJ2-7,16,few,TRBV11-1,TRBD1
TGTGCCAGCAGCTTCCAGCGTGTACCACCGTTCTTC,CASSFQRVPPFF,TRBJ2-1,12,-,TRBV7-2,-
TGTGCCAGCAGCCTACGGACTAGCGGGGGAAACAATGAGCAGTTCTTC,CASSLRTSGGNNEQFF,TRBJ2-1,16,-,TRBV9,TRBD2
TGTGCCAGCAGCTTGGGGGCTAGCGGGGGGGGCTCCTACAATGAGCAGTTCTTC,CASSLGASGGGSYNEQFF,TRBJ2-1,18,-,TRBV5-4,TRBD2
TGTGCCAGCAGCTCCGCGACGTGTGTCGGGATTAGCCAAGAGACCCAGTACTTC,CASSSATCVGISQETQYF,TRBJ2-5,18,-,TRBV11-3,-
TGTGCCATCAGCGCCGCGGAGGGGCGTTACGAGCAGTACTTC,CAISAAEGRYEQYF,TRBJ2-7,14,-,TRBV10-3,-
TGTGCCAGCAGCGTATGGGGGGGGCCCCAAGAGACCCAGTACTTC,CASSVWGGPQETQYF,TRBJ2-5,15,-,TRBV9,-
TGCGCCAGCAGTCAGGGACAGGGGACGATCAAAATATCCGAGGTCTCTGGGGCCAACGTCCTGACTTTC,CASSQGQGTIKISEVSGANVLTF,TRBJ2-6,23,-,TRBV23-1,TRBD1
TGTGCCACCGGGGGGGCTCAGTACAATGAGCAGTTCTTC,CATGGAQYNEQFF,TRBJ2-1,13,-,TRBV2,TRBD2